A selection of T cell receptor beta chains follows, all from one sample in a study of T cell responses to AZD1222 COVID-19 vaccine. Data came from immunoSEQ multiplex PCR; TCRdb stores just in-frame clones and leaves some out. This sample has around 130,000 clones, with approximately 90% found just once. The source was peripheral blood, collected 28 days after the second dose of the MenACWY control vaccine. Source of these receptors: an adult who received the MenACWY meningococcal vaccine as a control. Both conserved end residues are part of each CDR3. A D gene is named only where the DNA matches it firmly. Part of the rows lack a size; the others show once, few, many or a class for expanded clones.

j_gene,v_gene,abundance,d_gene,CDR3nt,CDR3aa
TRBJ1-5,TRBV28,.,.,TGTGCCAGCAGTTTAACAGGAAGGCCCGAGAGGCCCCAGCATTTT,CASSLTGRPERPQHF
TRBJ2-6,TRBV6-4,.,.,TGTGCCAGCAGTGAGGGGGCTGGGGCCAACGTCCTGACTTTC,CASSEGAGANVLTF
TRBJ2-4,TRBV12-3/TRBV12-4,.,.,TGTGCCAGCAGGGACGGGAACAAGAACATTCAGTACTTC,CASRDGNKNIQYF
TRBJ2-1,TRBV6-6,.,.,TGTGCCAGCAGTTTGGGTTATGAGCAGTTCTTC,CASSLGYEQFF
TRBJ1-1,TRBV25-1,.,.,TGTGCCAGCAGGGGACTTGCTAGGGGGAACACTGAAGCTTTCTTT,CASRGLARGNTEAFF
TRBJ1-1,TRBV18,few,.,TGTGCCAGCTCACCACAGGCGACGGGCACTGAAGCTTTCTTT,CASSPQATGTEAFF
TRBJ2-1,TRBV10-3,.,TRBD2,TGTGCCATCAGTAAGCGGGAGAATGATGAGCAGTTCTTC,CAISKRENDEQFF
TRBJ2-1,TRBV20-1,.,.,TGCAGTGCTAGTAGAACCGTAAATGAGCAGTTCTTC,CSASRTVNEQFF
TRBJ2-4,TRBV5-4,.,TRBD1,TGTGCCAGCAGCTTGGCGCGGGACAGGGGGGAAAACATTCAGTACTTC,CASSLARDRGENIQYF
TRBJ2-7,TRBV4-1,.,TRBD1,TGCGCCAGCAGCCAAGGACAGGGGCCTACCTACGAGCAGTACTTC,CASSQGQGPTYEQYF
TRBJ2-1,TRBV13,.,.,TGTGCCAGCAGCTTAGGAGACTCCTACAATGAGCAGTTCTTC,CASSLGDSYNEQFF
TRBJ2-3,TRBV5-1,.,.,TGCGCCAGCAGCAGTGGGGTTACTAGCACAGATACGCAGTATTTT,CASSSGVTSTDTQYF
TRBJ2-2,TRBV2,.,TRBD1,TGTGCCAGCATGGGGACAGGGGGCACCGGGGAGCTGTTTTTT,CASMGTGGTGELFF
TRBJ1-2,TRBV6-4,few,.,TGTGCCAGCACAAGAGAAGCAGGAGTCTATGGCTACACCTTC,CASTREAGVYGYTF
TRBJ1-3,TRBV6-1,.,.,TGTGCCAGCAGTGAGTCAGCAAGGCCCACTGGAAACACCATATATTTT,CASSESARPTGNTIYF
TRBJ2-5,TRBV14,.,TRBD2,TGTGCCAGCAGCCATGGACTAGCGGGAGTCCGCGAGACCCAGTACTTC,CASSHGLAGVRETQYF
TRBJ2-4,TRBV19,.,TRBD1,TGTGCCAGTAGTATAACCGGGGGACAGGGCAAGGACATTCAGTACTTC,CASSITGGQGKDIQYF
TRBJ2-1,TRBV7-4,.,TRBD2,TGTGCCAGCAGCCTACACCTAGCGGGGGCCTTGAGCTCCTACAATGAGCAGTTCTTC,CASSLHLAGALSSYNEQFF
TRBJ1-6,TRBV6-5,.,.,TGTGCCAGCAGCCCCGGGCTCAATTCACCCCTCCACTTT,CASSPGLNSPLHF
TRBJ2-7,TRBV12-2,once,.,TGTGCAAGTCGCCACCCCGAACTAGCGGGAGGTGGGACCTACGAGCAGTACTTC,CASRHPELAGGGTYEQYF
TRBJ1-1,TRBV7-8,.,.,TGTGCCAGCAGCTTATATGGGAACACTGAAGCTTTCTTT,CASSLYGNTEAFF
TRBJ2-1,TRBV7-9,.,.,TGTGCCAGCAGCTTCGAGGTCTACAATGAGCAGTTCTTC,CASSFEVYNEQFF
TRBJ1-3,TRBV4-2,once,.,TGTGCCAGCAGCCCCTTACAGGGCCCTTCGACTGGAAACACCATATATTTT,CASSPLQGPSTGNTIYF
TRBJ2-3,TRBV4-3,.,TRBD2,TGCGCCTGCAGCCAACACTCCATCAATGGGGCTAGCGGGGGTGTGACAGATACGCAGTATTTT,CACSQHSINGASGGVTDTQYF
TRBJ2-1,TRBV23-1,once,TRBD2,TGCGCCAGCAGTCATCCTAGCGGGAGCTGCGAGCAGTTCTTC,CASSHPSGSCEQFF
TRBJ2-7,TRBV2,.,.,TGTGCCAGCAGGAGGGATGACGAGCAGTACTTC,CASRRDDEQYF
TRBJ1-4,TRBV13,.,.,TGTGCCAGCAGCTTCACAAACTCAAATGAAAAACTGTTTTTT,CASSFTNSNEKLFF
TRBJ1-2,TRBV6-4,.,.,TGTGCCAGCAACCGAACAGGGACCTACTATGGCTACACCTTC,CASNRTGTYYGYTF
TRBJ2-5,TRBV19,.,.,TGTGCCAGTAGTACTGAGGGGGGAAATTGGGGAGAGACCCAGTACTTC,CASSTEGGNWGETQYF
TRBJ2-2,TRBV28,.,TRBD1,TGTGCCAGCAGCCTGACAGGGGGGAACACCGGGGAGCTGTTTTTT,CASSLTGGNTGELFF
TRBJ1-5,TRBV28,.,.,TGTGCCAGCAGTTTCCAGACTCATAGCAATCAGCCCCAGCATTTT,CASSFQTHSNQPQHF
TRBJ2-1,TRBV7-6,.,.,TGTGCCAGCAGCTTAGACAGGTTGAACAGGGAGGGCAATGAGCAGTTCTTC,CASSLDRLNREGNEQFF
TRBJ2-2,TRBV18,once,.,TGTGCCAGCTCACCCTTGGCATCGAACACCGGGGAGCTGTTTTTT,CASSPLASNTGELFF
TRBJ2-7,TRBV5-1,.,.,TGCGCCAGCAGCGAAGGGGCAGGGGGGTTTTACGAGCAGTACTTC,CASSEGAGGFYEQYF
TRBJ1-6,TRBV27,.,TRBD1,TGTGCCAGCAGTTTCTCCGGGACAGGGGACCCTCTCCTCCACTTT,CASSFSGTGDPLLHF
TRBJ1-5,TRBV19,.,TRBD1,TGTGCCAGTAGTATTGGGACAGGGGTCAATCAGCCCCAGCATTTT,CASSIGTGVNQPQHF
TRBJ2-7,TRBV29-1,.,.,TGCAGCGTCGGGGTCGATTACGAGCAGTACTTC,CSVGVDYEQYF
TRBJ1-6,TRBV7-9,.,TRBD1,TGTGCCAGCAGCTTAGATGAGGACAGGGTGCTGGCAGGGTCACCCCTCCACTTT,CASSLDEDRVLAGSPLHF
TRBJ1-5,TRBV4-2,.,.,TGTGCCAGCAGCCAAGACGTGGGGGGCAATCAGCCCCAGCATTTT,CASSQDVGGNQPQHF
TRBJ1-5,TRBV4-2,.,.,TGTGCCAGCAGCGAGACGGTAGCAGATAATCAGCCCCAGCATTTT,CASSETVADNQPQHF
TRBJ1-2,TRBV6-5,.,TRBD1,TGTGCCAGCAACTACGAAGGGACAGGGTGGTATGGCTACACCTTC,CASNYEGTGWYGYTF
TRBJ2-7,TRBV6-5,.,.,TGTGCCAGCAGTACCGGGTTCTACGAGCAGTACTTC,CASSTGFYEQYF
TRBJ1-2,TRBV27,once,.,TGTGCCAGCAGTTTGGGGCCCTTCGGGTATGGCTACACCTTC,CASSLGPFGYGYTF
TRBJ1-3,TRBV3-1/TRBV3-2,.,.,TGTGCCAGCAGCCAAGGTTTGGCCAGAAACACCATATATTTT,CASSQGLARNTIYF
TRBJ1-5,TRBV7-2,.,.,TGTGCCAGCAGCTTAGTTTCCGGCAATCAGCCCCAGCATTTT,CASSLVSGNQPQHF
TRBJ2-3,TRBV7-9,.,TRBD1,TGTGCCAGCAGCTTTGGACAGGGGGTCGATACGCAGTATTTT,CASSFGQGVDTQYF
TRBJ1-5,TRBV28,.,.,TGTGCCAGCCTCGGCCAGAATCAGCCCCAGCATTTT,CASLGQNQPQHF
TRBJ2-5,TRBV5-1,.,TRBD2,TGCGCCAGCGGTGGGGGGGGTCGAGAGACCCAGTACTTC,CASGGGGRETQYF
TRBJ2-5,TRBV28,.,.,TGTGCCAGCAGTTCGGGGGCGAAAGAGACCCAGTACTTC,CASSSGAKETQYF
TRBJ2-7,TRBV2,once,TRBD1,TGTGCCAACGGACAGGGTCCCTACGAGCAGTACTTC,CANGQGPYEQYF
TRBJ2-1,TRBV29-1,.,.,TGCAGCGTTGACCACTACAATGAGCAGTTCTTC,CSVDHYNEQFF
TRBJ2-1,TRBV29-1,.,TRBD2,TGCAGCGTTGAAAGCTTCGGACTAGCGGGTGAGCAGTTCTTC,CSVESFGLAGEQFF
TRBJ2-2,TRBV18,.,TRBD1,TGTGCCAGCTCACCGGGACCGGGACAGGGGACCGGGGAGCTGTTTTTT,CASSPGPGQGTGELFF
TRBJ2-1,TRBV19,.,.,TGTGCCAGTAGTCTTGTTTCGAGTTCCTACAATGAGCAGTTCTTC,CASSLVSSSYNEQFF